This is a list of T cell receptor beta chains from one sample in a study of blood T cell repertoires in COVID-19. The assay was immunoSEQ multiplex PCR, and TCRdb's table has in-frame clones only and misses some. Seen here are about 200,000 clones, approximately 87% observed once, and the top ten hold 0.78%. Source material: peripheral blood. The receptors originated from a woman aged 70-85 years with acute or convalescent COVID-19. Each CDR3 is given with its conserved first and last residue. The D gene is left open where the match is weak. Clone size, where shown, is once, few, many, or a class for clones that have expanded.

v_call	clone_size	d_call	j_call	cdr3_aa	cdr3_nt
TRBV28	NA	TRBD2	TRBJ2-1	CASIKGEGREQFF	TGTGCCAGCATCAAAGGGGAGGGCAGGGAGCAGTTCTTC
TRBV5-1	NA	TRBD2	TRBJ2-2	CASSPNGLAGYTNTGELFF	TGCGCCAGCAGCCCGAATGGGCTAGCGGGGTACACGAACACCGGGGAGCTGTTTTTT
TRBV7-2	NA	TRBD2	TRBJ2-2	CASSRGGQPWGLNTGELFF	TGTGCCAGCAGCCGGGGAGGGCAGCCCTGGGGACTAAACACCGGGGAGCTGTTTTTT
TRBV27	NA	NA	TRBJ1-2	CASSDSRYGYTF	TGTGCCAGCAGCGACAGCCGCTATGGCTACACCTTC
TRBV7-8	NA	NA	TRBJ1-3	CASSPKRFSGNTIYF	TGTGCCAGCAGCCCAAAACGGTTCTCTGGAAACACCATATATTTT
TRBV5-6	NA	NA	TRBJ1-2	CASSFPGPSGGYTF	TGTGCCAGCAGCTTCCCAGGGCCCTCAGGCGGCTACACCTTC
TRBV3-1/TRBV3-2	NA	NA	TRBJ1-4	CASSQSPFYPGKLFF	TGTGCCAGCAGCCAAAGTCCGTTTTACCCCGGGAAACTGTTTTTT
TRBV11-3	NA	TRBD1	TRBJ2-5	CASSNRQGQETQYF	TGTGCCAGCAGCAACAGACAGGGTCAAGAGACCCAGTACTTC
TRBV19	NA	NA	TRBJ1-1	CASRSTGNTEAFF	TGTGCCAGTAGGTCCACAGGGAACACTGAAGCTTTCTTT
TRBV10-3	once	NA	TRBJ2-5	CAISETGETQYF	TGTGCCATCAGTGAAACGGGGGAGACCCAGTACTTC
TRBV25-1	NA	TRBD1	TRBJ1-1	CASSEFRGINTEAFF	TGTGCCAGCAGTGAATTCAGGGGGATAAACACTGAAGCTTTCTTT
TRBV5-1	NA	NA	TRBJ1-1	CASSLEPEVVNTEAFF	TGCGCCAGCAGCTTGGAGCCGGAGGTGGTGAATACTGAAGCTTTCTTT
TRBV6-5	NA	NA	TRBJ2-1	CASSPGWSWNEQFF	TGTGCCAGCAGTCCTGGGTGGAGTTGGAATGAGCAGTTCTTC
TRBV7-2	NA	TRBD2	TRBJ2-3	CASSFPRLAGLTDTQYF	TGTGCCAGCAGCTTCCCCAGACTAGCAGGGCTTACAGATACGCAGTATTTT
TRBV2	once	TRBD2	TRBJ2-5	CASSQGLAGDPVYF	TGTGCCAGCAGCCAGGGACTAGCGGGGGACCCCGTATACTTC
TRBV29-1	NA	NA	TRBJ1-2	CSVEDNLEDGYTF	TGCAGCGTTGAAGATAACTTAGAGGATGGCTACACCTTC
TRBV15	NA	TRBD1	TRBJ2-1	CATSRAGTGLNEQFF	TGTGCCACCAGCAGAGCCGGGACAGGGCTCAATGAGCAGTTCTTC
TRBV5-6	NA	TRBD1	TRBJ2-7	CASSLGQGKSYEQYF	TGTGCCAGCAGCTTGGGACAGGGGAAATCCTACGAGCAGTACTTC
TRBV9	NA	NA	TRBJ2-1	CASSVAMSGEQFF	TGTGCCAGCAGCGTAGCTATGTCAGGTGAGCAGTTCTTC
TRBV11-2	NA	TRBD2	TRBJ2-1	CASSSGTSGSSYNEQFF	TGTGCCAGCAGCTCCGGGACTAGCGGGAGCTCCTACAATGAGCAGTTCTTC
TRBV7-9	NA	NA	TRBJ1-5	CASSLVGANQPQHF	TGTGCCAGCAGCTTAGTTGGGGCCAATCAGCCCCAGCATTTT
TRBV6-6	NA	TRBD2	TRBJ2-2	CASSSSGGANGELFF	TGTGCCAGCAGTTCTAGCGGGGGGGCCAACGGGGAGCTGTTTTTT
TRBV5-1	NA	TRBD1	TRBJ1-2	CASSLGQGRYGYTF	TGCGCCAGCAGCTTAGGACAGGGTCGGTATGGCTACACCTTC
TRBV24-1	NA	NA	TRBJ2-7	CATSEATAYEQYF	TGTGCCACCAGTGAGGCCACCGCCTACGAGCAGTACTTC
TRBV7-8	once	NA	TRBJ1-2	CASSLARGRGSDGYTF	TGTGCCAGCAGCTTAGCGCGAGGGAGAGGCAGCGATGGCTACACCTTC
TRBV10-1	NA	NA	TRBJ1-6	CASSESAGKRDSPLHF	TGCGCCAGCAGTGAGTCGGCAGGGAAAAGGGATTCACCCCTCCACTTT
TRBV28	once	TRBD2	TRBJ2-7	CASSFVSSFPPGRHTYEQYF	TGTGCCAGCAGTTTCGTCAGCAGTTTTCCCCCCGGGAGGCATACCTACGAGCAGTACTTC
TRBV6-5	NA	NA	TRBJ2-1	CASSPGFSYNEQFF	TGTGCCAGCAGCCCGGGATTCTCCTACAATGAGCAGTTCTTC
TRBV19	NA	NA	TRBJ2-1	CASSTLNEQFF	TGTGCCAGTAGTACCTTGAATGAGCAGTTCTTC
TRBV28	NA	TRBD2	TRBJ2-2	CASRTSGRGTGELFF	TGTGCCAGCAGGACTAGCGGGAGAGGTACCGGGGAGCTGTTTTTT
TRBV7-3	NA	TRBD1	TRBJ2-2	CASSPSRSRGHTGELFF	TGTGCCAGCAGCCCCAGTCGTAGCAGGGGGCACACCGGGGAGCTGTTTTTT
TRBV15	NA	TRBD1	TRBJ1-6	CATSRVSTGARHNSPLHF	TGTGCCACCAGCAGAGTGTCGACAGGGGCCAGGCATAATTCACCCCTCCACTTT
TRBV6-5	NA	TRBD1	TRBJ1-2	CASSYGTGGVFYGYTF	TGTGCCAGCAGTTACGGGACAGGGGGCGTATTCTATGGCTACACCTTC
TRBV3-1/TRBV3-2	few	TRBD1	TRBJ1-2	CASSQGGDRFPERGTF	TGTGCCAGCAGCCAAGGGGGGGACAGGTTCCCAGAGAGGGGCACCTTC
TRBV7-6	NA	TRBD1	TRBJ1-6	CASSLGEGGTGMFNSPLHF	TGTGCCAGCAGCTTAGGCGAGGGCGGGACAGGGATGTTCAATTCACCCCTCCACTTT
TRBV29-1	NA	NA	TRBJ2-7	CSVWVGGYEQYF	TGCAGCGTTTGGGTCGGGGGCTACGAGCAGTACTTC
TRBV7-6	NA	TRBD2	TRBJ2-3	CASSLGLAGPTDTQYF	TGTGCCAGCAGCCTGGGACTAGCGGGGCCCACAGATACGCAGTATTTT
TRBV10-3	NA	TRBD2	TRBJ2-1	CAISALAGGPSQQFF	TGTGCCATCAGTGCACTAGCGGGGGGGCCTTCCCAGCAGTTCTTC
TRBV19	NA	NA	TRBJ2-2	CASSIQAGTGELFF	TGTGCCAGTAGTATTCAGGCGGGCACCGGGGAGCTGTTTTTT
TRBV4-3	once	NA	TRBJ2-1	CASSRSQVKNNEQFF	TGCGCCAGCAGCCGATCACAGGTTAAGAACAATGAGCAGTTCTTC
TRBV20-1	NA	NA	TRBJ1-5	CSASKSSRGNQPQHF	TGCAGTGCTAGTAAGTCCTCGCGGGGCAATCAGCCCCAGCATTTT
TRBV19	NA	TRBD1	TRBJ1-4	CASSIDLGRGRTNEKLFF	TGTGCCAGTAGTATAGATCTGGGCAGGGGGCGGACTAATGAAAAACTGTTTTTT
TRBV4-1	NA	TRBD1	TRBJ1-2	CASSQDRGATGGSGRYGYTF	TGCGCCAGCAGCCAAGATCGGGGGGCTACAGGGGGCAGCGGCCGCTATGGCTACACCTTC
TRBV19	NA	NA	TRBJ2-3	CASSIGGSTDTQYF	TGTGCCAGTAGTATAGGGGGCAGCACAGATACGCAGTATTTT
TRBV10-2	NA	NA	TRBJ1-2	CASSYTLVANYGYTF	TGCGCCAGCAGTTATACCCTTGTAGCTAACTATGGCTACACCTTC
TRBV5-1	NA	NA	TRBJ2-1	CASSLGGFSYNEQFF	TGCGCCAGCAGCCTAGGAGGGTTCTCCTACAATGAGCAGTTCTTC
TRBV11-2	NA	TRBD1	TRBJ2-1	CASSLAFFEGAVGNEQFF	TGTGCCAGCAGCTTAGCTTTTTTTGAGGGGGCGGTGGGGAATGAGCAGTTCTTC
TRBV29-1	NA	TRBD1	TRBJ2-3	CSLLQGADTQYF	TGCAGCCTCTTGCAGGGGGCAGATACGCAGTATTTT
TRBV12-3/TRBV12-4	NA	TRBD1	TRBJ2-5	CASSLGQTETQYF	TGTGCCAGCAGTTTGGGACAGACGGAGACCCAGTACTTC
TRBV9	NA	TRBD1	TRBJ2-7	CASSGRTGVGEQYF	TGTGCCAGCAGCGGAAGGACAGGGGTAGGCGAGCAGTACTTC
TRBV7-9	NA	NA	TRBJ1-4	CASSRDREKLFF	TGTGCCAGCAGCCGTGACAGGGAAAAACTGTTTTTT
TRBV7-9	few	NA	TRBJ2-5	CASSSMGKGGEQETQYF	TGTGCCAGCAGCTCCATGGGGAAAGGAGGGGAACAAGAGACCCAGTACTTC
TRBV4-2	NA	NA	TRBJ2-7	CASSQGEPSPNEQYF	TGTGCCAGCAGCCAAGGAGAACCTAGCCCCAACGAGCAGTACTTC